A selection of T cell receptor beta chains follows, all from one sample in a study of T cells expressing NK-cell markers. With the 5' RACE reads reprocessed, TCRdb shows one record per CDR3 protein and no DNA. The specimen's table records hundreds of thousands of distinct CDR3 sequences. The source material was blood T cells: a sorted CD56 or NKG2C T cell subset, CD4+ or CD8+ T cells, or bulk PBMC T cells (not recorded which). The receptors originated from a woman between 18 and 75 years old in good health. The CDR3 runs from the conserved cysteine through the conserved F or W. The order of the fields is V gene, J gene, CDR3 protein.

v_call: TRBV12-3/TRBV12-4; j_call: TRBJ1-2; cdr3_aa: CASSSQGFGYTF
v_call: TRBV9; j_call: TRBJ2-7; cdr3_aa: CASSVGREAYERYF
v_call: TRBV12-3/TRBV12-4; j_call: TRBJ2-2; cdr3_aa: CASSSQTKWGARTGELFF
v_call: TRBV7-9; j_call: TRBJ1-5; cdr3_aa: CASSSSGTPYQPQHF
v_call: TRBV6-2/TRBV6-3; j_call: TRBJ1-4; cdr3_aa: CASSYSVGHHEKLFF
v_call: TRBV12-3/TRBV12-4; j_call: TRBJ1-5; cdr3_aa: CASSRIGQSNQPQHF
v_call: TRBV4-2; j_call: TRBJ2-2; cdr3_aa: CASSQVAGGKSGELFF
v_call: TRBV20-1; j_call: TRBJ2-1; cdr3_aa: CSASTSGRVTEQFF
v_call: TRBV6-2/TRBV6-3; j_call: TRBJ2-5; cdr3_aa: CASRRPGTAALGTQYF
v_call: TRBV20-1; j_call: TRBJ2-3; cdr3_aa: CSATSGSINTQYF
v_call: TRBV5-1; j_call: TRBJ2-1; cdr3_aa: CASSLAGGLSYNEQFF
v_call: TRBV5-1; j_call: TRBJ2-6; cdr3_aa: CASSFAISGANVLTF
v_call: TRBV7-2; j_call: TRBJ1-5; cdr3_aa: CASSYDIYSNQPQHF
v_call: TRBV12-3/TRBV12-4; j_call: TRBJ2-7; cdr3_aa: CASSLAGVSYEQYF